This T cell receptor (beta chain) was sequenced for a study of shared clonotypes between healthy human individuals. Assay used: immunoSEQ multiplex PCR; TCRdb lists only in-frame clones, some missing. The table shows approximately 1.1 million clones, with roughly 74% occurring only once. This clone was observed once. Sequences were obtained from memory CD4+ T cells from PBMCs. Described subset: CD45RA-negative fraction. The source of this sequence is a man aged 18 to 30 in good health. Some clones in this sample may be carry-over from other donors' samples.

CDR3 amino acids: CASSQMSSYNEQFF. The CDR3 region has the DNA TGCGCCAGCAGCCAAATGAGCTCCTACAATGAGCAGTTCTTC. The chain links TRBV5-1 to TRBJ2-1; unclear D gene. CDR1 is SGHRS and CDR2 is YFSETQ in the germline V gene. The CDR3 runs to 14 residues. Between the trimmed V and J ends, which lost 4 bases and 0 bases, there was a span of 8 bases.